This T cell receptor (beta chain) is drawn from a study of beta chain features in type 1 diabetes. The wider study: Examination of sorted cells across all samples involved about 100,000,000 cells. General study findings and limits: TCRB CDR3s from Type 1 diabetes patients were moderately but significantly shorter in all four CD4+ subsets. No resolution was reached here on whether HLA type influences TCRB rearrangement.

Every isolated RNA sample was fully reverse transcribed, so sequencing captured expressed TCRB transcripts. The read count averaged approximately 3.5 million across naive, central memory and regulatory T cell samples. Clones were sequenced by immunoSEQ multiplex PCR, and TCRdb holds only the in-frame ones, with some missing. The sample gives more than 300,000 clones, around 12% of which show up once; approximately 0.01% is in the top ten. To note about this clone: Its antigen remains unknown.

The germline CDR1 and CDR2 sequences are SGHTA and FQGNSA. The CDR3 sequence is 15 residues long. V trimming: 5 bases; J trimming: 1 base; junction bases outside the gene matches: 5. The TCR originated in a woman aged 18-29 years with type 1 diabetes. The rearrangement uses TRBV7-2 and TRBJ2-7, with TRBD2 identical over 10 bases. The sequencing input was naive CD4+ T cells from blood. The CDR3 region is CASSVGLAASYEQYF. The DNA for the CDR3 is TGTGCCAGCAGCGTCGGACTAGCGGCATCCTACGAGCAGTACTTC.